These T cell receptor beta chains were read from a single sample in a study of human T cells and chemical hapten exposure. TCRdb processed the RACE reads anew with MiXCR; each CDR3 protein has one entry. Altogether around 45,000 distinct CDR3 sequences are present, about 3.7% being singletons, with the ten largest covering 5.6%. The sample comprised whole blood. The receptors come from a human donor in good health. Some clones in this sample may be carry-over from other donors' samples. Each CDR3 is given with its conserved first and last residue. A D gene is named only where the DNA matches it firmly. Expanded clones are given a class, and other clones once, few, many or no size at all.

D gene,V gene,J gene,clone size,CDR3 DNA,CDR3 protein
.,TRBV3-1,TRBJ2-3,once,TGTGCAAGAAGGAGAGGGAGAGGAACAGATAAGAAGTATTTT,CARRRGRGTDKKYF
TRBD1,TRBV18,TRBJ1-5,many,TGTGCCAGCTCACCGGGACAGGGCCGGGAGCCCCAGCATTTT,CASSPGQGREPQHF
.,TRBV13,TRBJ2-4,.,TGTGCCAGCAGCTTTACGGACAGAGCCAAAAACATTCAGTACTTC,CASSFTDRAKNIQYF
TRBD1,TRBV25-1,TRBJ2-7,many,TGTGCCAGCAGGGACAGGGCCCAATCCTACGAGCAGTACTTC,CASRDRAQSYEQYF
.,TRBV29-1,TRBJ2-3,many,TGCAGCGTTGATAACAGAGAGGGCACAGATACGCAGTATTTT,CSVDNREGTDTQYF
.,TRBV7-7,TRBJ2-7,many,TGTGCTAGCAGCTTAGGCGCTCTTGGAAGCTCCTACGAGCAGTACTTC,CASSLGALGSSYEQYF
.,TRBV2,TRBJ2-7,many,TGTGCCAGCAGTGAAGAATGGGGCTCCTACGAGCAGTACTTC,CASSEEWGSYEQYF
TRBD1,TRBV6-5,TRBJ2-7,few,TGTGCCAGCCGGACAGGGAGGTACGAGCAGTACTTC,CASRTGRYEQYF
.,TRBV27,TRBJ2-3,medium-sized,TGTGCCAGCAGTGATGTGCGTGCTAGCACAGATACGCAGTATTTT,CASSDVRASTDTQYF
.,TRBV2,TRBJ2-7,few,TGTGCCAGCAGCCCTACATACGAGCAGTACTTC,CASSPTYEQYF
.,TRBV3-1,TRBJ2-5,many,TGTGCCAGCAGCCAAAGCGGAGGTGGGGTGGGGTACTTC,CASSQSGGGVGYF
.,TRBV24-1,TRBJ1-5,medium-sized,TGTGCCACCAGTGACCCCGGAACAGCTAATCAGCCCCAGCATTTT,CATSDPGTANQPQHF
.,TRBV20-1,TRBJ2-1,many,TGCAGTTGCCAGCTCCCCGCTTACCCCAATGAGCAGTTCTTC,CSCQLPAYPNEQFF
.,TRBV27,TRBJ1-2,.,TGTGCCAGCAGTTTATACGACGGTAGCTACACCTTC,CASSLYDGSYTF
.,TRBV6-6,TRBJ1-4,many,TGTGCCAGCAGTTCCCCACGAACTAATGAAAAACTGTTTTTT,CASSSPRTNEKLFF
TRBD1,TRBV27,TRBJ1-1,.,TGTGCCAGCAGTTTAGGACAGGGGGCATGGACTGAAGCTTTCTTT,CASSLGQGAWTEAFF
.,TRBV15,TRBJ1-5,few,TGTGCCACCAGCAGGAGCGGCAATCAGCCCCAGCATTTT,CATSRSGNQPQHF
.,TRBV5-5,TRBJ2-7,many,TGTGCCAGCAGCTTGCGGGACAACTCCTACGAGCAGTACTTC,CASSLRDNSYEQYF
.,TRBV6-2/TRBV6-3,TRBJ2-6,many,TGTGCCAGCAGTTACCTCTCTGGGGCCAACGTCCTGACTTTC,CASSYLSGANVLTF
.,TRBV4-1,TRBJ1-1,many,TGCGCCAGCAGCCAAGATCGCGGCCGGGACCTCCACACTGAAGCTTTCTTT,CASSQDRGRDLHTEAFF
.,TRBV27,TRBJ2-5,many,TGTGCCAGCAGGCGGGACCCCAGGTCCCCAGAGACCCAGTACTTC,CASRRDPRSPETQYF
.,TRBV6-5,TRBJ1-1,many,TGTGCCAGCAGTTACTTAGGCAACACTGAAGCTTTCTTT,CASSYLGNTEAFF
.,TRBV2,TRBJ2-7,few,TGTGCCAGTACTACCCTATACGAGCAGTACTTC,CASTTLYEQYF
.,TRBV5-1,TRBJ2-6,many,TGCGCCAGCAGCCCCGAACTGGGCTCTGGGGCCAACGTCCTGACTTTC,CASSPELGSGANVLTF
.,TRBV27,TRBJ2-4,.,TGTGCCAGCAGTTCGGGACTAGCCAAAAACATTCAGTACTTC,CASSSGLAKNIQYF
.,TRBV28,TRBJ1-4,.,TGTGCCAGCAGTTTATTAGACGGAAAACTGTTTTTT,CASSLLDGKLFF
.,TRBV5-1,TRBJ2-7,.,TGCGCCAGCAGCCAGGTGGACAGTGGGAACGAGCAGTACTTC,CASSQVDSGNEQYF
.,TRBV28,TRBJ2-5,many,TGTGCCAGCAGTTTGGTAGGGGATCAAGAGACCCAGTACTTC,CASSLVGDQETQYF
.,TRBV13,TRBJ1-4,many,TGTGCCAGCAGCTTAGAAGACAGGCCTGAAAAACTGTTTTTT,CASSLEDRPEKLFF
.,TRBV20-1,TRBJ2-3,.,TGCAGTGCTAGATCGGGCGACGGAGGGGGAACAGATACGCAGTATTTT,CSARSGDGGGTDTQYF